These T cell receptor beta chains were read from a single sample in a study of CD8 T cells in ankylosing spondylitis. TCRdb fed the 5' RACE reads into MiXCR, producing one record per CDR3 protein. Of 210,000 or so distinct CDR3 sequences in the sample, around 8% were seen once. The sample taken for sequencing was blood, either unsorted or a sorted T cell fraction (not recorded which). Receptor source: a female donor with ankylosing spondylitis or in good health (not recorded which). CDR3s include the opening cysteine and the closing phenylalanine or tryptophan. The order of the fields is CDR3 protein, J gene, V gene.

CDR3aa: CASSLSRGSSYEQYF; j_gene: TRBJ2-7; v_gene: TRBV5-1
CDR3aa: CASSLGRRGTDTQYF; j_gene: TRBJ2-3; v_gene: TRBV7-6
CDR3aa: CATSRERGIRYEQYF; j_gene: TRBJ2-7; v_gene: TRBV15
CDR3aa: CATSSGDVEPQHF; j_gene: TRBJ1-5; v_gene: TRBV15
CDR3aa: CASSPSTGSMNTEAFF; j_gene: TRBJ1-1; v_gene: TRBV4-3
CDR3aa: CASSQDLGHSGETQYF; j_gene: TRBJ2-5; v_gene: TRBV3-1
CDR3aa: CASSSLSYEQYF; j_gene: TRBJ2-7; v_gene: TRBV7-9
CDR3aa: CASSPMTSYQEAQYF; j_gene: TRBJ2-5; v_gene: TRBV5-5
CDR3aa: CASSFSSDYEQYF; j_gene: TRBJ2-7; v_gene: TRBV27
CDR3aa: CASSPGTSGRILYEQYF; j_gene: TRBJ2-7; v_gene: TRBV7-2
CDR3aa: CASRRGTSYEQYF; j_gene: TRBJ2-7; v_gene: TRBV6-1
CDR3aa: CASSPEDYQLQGEQFF; j_gene: TRBJ2-1; v_gene: TRBV11-2
CDR3aa: CASSLAETYEQYF; j_gene: TRBJ2-7; v_gene: TRBV7-8
CDR3aa: CASRDFPLGEQYF; j_gene: TRBJ2-7; v_gene: TRBV5-5
CDR3aa: CASSWGQGPHQPQHF; j_gene: TRBJ1-5; v_gene: TRBV5-5
CDR3aa: CSARSAGGGQETQYF; j_gene: TRBJ2-5; v_gene: TRBV20-1
CDR3aa: CATRSEEQFF; j_gene: TRBJ2-1; v_gene: TRBV10-3
CDR3aa: CSVAGRPDEQYF; j_gene: TRBJ2-7; v_gene: TRBV29-1
CDR3aa: CASSSVTDPLDTGELFF; j_gene: TRBJ2-2; v_gene: TRBV6-2/TRBV6-3
CDR3aa: CASSQETANYGYTF; j_gene: TRBJ1-2; v_gene: TRBV4-3
CDR3aa: CAWTGLGEQYF; j_gene: TRBJ2-7; v_gene: TRBV30
CDR3aa: CASSPPTGRSNQPQHF; j_gene: TRBJ1-5; v_gene: TRBV28
CDR3aa: CASSPGTGFSNQPQHF; j_gene: TRBJ1-5; v_gene: TRBV4-1
CDR3aa: CASSLTRGPSNYGYTF; j_gene: TRBJ1-2; v_gene: TRBV28
CDR3aa: CASSLLGTNEQYF; j_gene: TRBJ2-7; v_gene: TRBV27
CDR3aa: CASSFYGGTNTGELFF; j_gene: TRBJ2-2; v_gene: TRBV27
CDR3aa: CASSFSGTSSYEQYF; j_gene: TRBJ2-7; v_gene: TRBV7-2
CDR3aa: CAWRLDYNEQFF; j_gene: TRBJ2-1; v_gene: TRBV30
CDR3aa: CASSQGEGPDTQYF; j_gene: TRBJ2-3; v_gene: TRBV4-3
CDR3aa: CASSRRGGLSVTGELFF; j_gene: TRBJ2-2; v_gene: TRBV3-1
CDR3aa: CSASNWTATWDTQYF; j_gene: TRBJ2-3; v_gene: TRBV20-1
CDR3aa: CASPGTSWNEQFF; j_gene: TRBJ2-1; v_gene: TRBV4-1
CDR3aa: CASSLGGGATEAFF; j_gene: TRBJ1-1; v_gene: TRBV5-1
CDR3aa: CASSYSGVTDTQYF; j_gene: TRBJ2-3; v_gene: TRBV5-1
CDR3aa: CASSLSGGEKPQETQYF; j_gene: TRBJ2-5; v_gene: TRBV28
CDR3aa: CASSENPSSYNEQFF; j_gene: TRBJ2-1; v_gene: TRBV28
CDR3aa: CASSHGSTNEKLFF; j_gene: TRBJ1-4; v_gene: TRBV3-1